These T cell receptor beta chains were read from a single sample in a study of shared clonotypes between healthy human individuals. The data were produced by immunoSEQ multiplex PCR, yet TCRdb's version contains in-frame clones alone and is incomplete. This table holds 500,000 to 700,000 clones, roughly 96% found once. Source material: naive CD8+ T cells sorted from blood. The receptors shown here come from a woman between 25 and 40 years old in good health. Each CDR3 is given with its conserved first and last residue.

j_call: TRBJ2-2
v_call: TRBV9
cdr3_aa: CASSVGMGPNTGELFF

j_call: TRBJ1-1
v_call: TRBV11-1
cdr3_aa: CASRFSGNTEAFF

j_call: TRBJ1-2
v_call: TRBV27
cdr3_aa: CASSQGYGYTF

j_call: TRBJ2-5
v_call: TRBV6-5
cdr3_aa: CASSLTGGIQETQYF

j_call: TRBJ2-7
v_call: TRBV27
cdr3_aa: CASSPLAGGASSYEQYF

j_call: TRBJ1-1
v_call: TRBV30
cdr3_aa: CAWSQDMNTEAFF

j_call: TRBJ2-5
v_call: TRBV27
cdr3_aa: CASSTGTSGSETQYF

j_call: TRBJ2-2
v_call: TRBV27
cdr3_aa: CASSSGLRTGELFF

j_call: TRBJ2-1
v_call: TRBV5-1
cdr3_aa: CASSDGTAYYNEQFF

j_call: -
v_call: TRBV13
cdr3_aa: CASSLTQGGYEQYF

j_call: TRBJ1-5
v_call: TRBV28
cdr3_aa: CASRTEYSNQPQHF

j_call: TRBJ2-2
v_call: TRBV11-2
cdr3_aa: CASSLSYRANTGELFF

j_call: TRBJ2-6
v_call: TRBV2
cdr3_aa: CASSRQIYRYSRANVLTF

j_call: TRBJ1-1
v_call: TRBV27
cdr3_aa: CASSLGTVTEAFF

j_call: TRBJ2-7
v_call: TRBV10-1
cdr3_aa: CASSPGPLSEQYF

j_call: TRBJ2-2
v_call: TRBV19
cdr3_aa: CASSSNSARVNPNTGELFF

j_call: TRBJ2-7
v_call: TRBV5-1
cdr3_aa: CASSKSRDSYEQYF

j_call: TRBJ2-3
v_call: TRBV6-5
cdr3_aa: CASKEGQGPDTQYF

j_call: TRBJ2-1
v_call: TRBV28
cdr3_aa: CASSLTRVGSYNEQFF

j_call: TRBJ1-1
v_call: TRBV11-2
cdr3_aa: CASSPAQGQTEAFF